The 27 T cell receptor beta chains presented below share a single source sample, sequenced in a study of regulatory T cells in long-lasting Graves disease. Time point indicated: newly diagnosed GD, antithyroid drugs for less than 3 months. PBMC RNA served as the TCR library source. Building of the TCR beta libraries involved iRepertoire HTBI primers and Arm-PCR of CDR3 regions. TCRdb fed the multiplex PCR reads into MiXCR, producing one record per CDR3 protein. This table has 350,000 to 550,000 distinct CDR3 sequences, more than 12% appearing once. These data are also associated with another study on T cells in Graves' hyperthyroidism and ophthalmopathy.

Material: peripheral blood mononuclear cells (PBMCs), obtained at new diagnosis, from a patient treated with antithyroid drugs. These receptors all stem from a woman in her twenties or thirties with Graves disease.

This clonotype was observed a handful of times. The chain joins TRBV27 to TRBJ1-2; D remains ambiguous. Germline V gene data show CDR1 as MNHEY and CDR2 as SMNVEV (reference sequence). The CDR3 totals 12 residues. Trimming stripped 6 bases from V and 3 bases from J, with 8 bases between. This CDR3 reads CASRWGDYGYTF. The CDR3 coding sequence is TGTGCCAGCAGATGGGGTGACTATGGCTACACCTTC.

This clonotype was seen many times. The J gene is TRBJ2-3, the V gene TRBV11-2; 7 positions agree with TRBD2. The V gene's germline CDR1 is SGHAT and CDR2 FQNNGV. This CDR3 contains 18 residues. V shed 0 bases, J shed 1 base, and the junction held 10 bases outside the gene matches. The chain's CDR3 is CASSLDPRSGKRTDTQYF. The CDR3 nucleotides are TGTGCCAGCAGCTTAGACCCTCGCAGCGGGAAACGCACAGATACGCAGTATTTT.

This chain uses TRBV19 with TRBJ2-5; D gene ambiguous. CDR1 LNHDA and CDR2 SQIVND come from the germline V gene (reference sequence). The CDR3 length is 15 residues. Trimming left V 0 bases short and J 6 bases short, with 14 bases between. CDR3 nucleotide sequence: TGTGCCAGTAGTATAGACCCCCCTAGAAGGAAGACCCAGTACTTC. Protein sequence: CASSIDPPRRKTQYF. Full variable domain (missing parts from reference TRBV19 and TRBJ2-5): DGGITQSPKYLFRKEGQNVTLSCEQNLNHDAMYWYRQDPGQGLRLIYYSQIVNDFQKGDIAEGYSVSREKKESFPLTVTSAQKNPTAFYLCASSIDPPRRKTQYFGPGTRLLVL.

This chain uses TRBV2 with TRBJ1-5; D call uncertain. The V end was cut by 3 bases, the J end by 1 base, with 10 bases between. The CDR3 covers 15 residues. Germline V gene data show CDR1 as SNHLY and CDR2 as FYNNEI. In DNA form, the CDR3 reads TGTGCCAGCAGTGAGGGCACAACGAGCAATCAGCCCCAGCATTTT. Translating gives CASSEGTTSNQPQHF.

This clonotype was seen repeatedly, ten times or more. The chain has TRBV2 and TRBJ2-4; a weak D match, TRBD1 (5 bases). Germline V gene lookup returns CDR1 SNHLY and CDR2 FYNNEI. V was cut by 10 bases and J by 2 bases, with 18 bases left in between. The CDR3 sequence is 15 residues long. In DNA, the CDR3 is TGTGCCACCAGGCTGGGGCGCGTACCCAAAAACATTCAGTACTTC. Protein: CATRLGRVPKNIQYF.

This clonotype was observed at least ten times. The chain employs TRBV3-1 and TRBJ1-4, with unresolved D. The length of the CDR3 is 15 residues. Germline CDR1 is LGHDT and CDR2 is YNNKEL (reference sequence). Trimming took 3 bases from V and 10 from J, leaving 18 bases between them. CDR3 in DNA: TGTGCCAGCAGCCATGGTTCCTATGATGACGGAAAACTGTTTTTT. This sequence encodes CASSHGSYDDGKLFF.

In regard to this clonotype: A read error is likely here: a far larger clone is one base away. The chain has TRBV5-1 and TRBJ2-7; 10 bases line up with TRBD2. V lost 0 bases, J lost 7 bases, and 7 bases stayed unmatched. CDR3 size: 15 residues. Germline loops: CDR1 SGHRS, CDR2 YFSETQ. The CDR3 spells CASSLVLAGNNEQYF. The CDR3 bases are TGCGCCAGCAGCTTGGTACTAGCGGGAAACAATGAGCAGTACTTC.

V and J are TRBV6-2 or TRBV6-3 and TRBJ2-3; D perhaps matches TRBD2 (6 bases). This CDR3 has 15 residues. The V end was cut by 6 bases, the J end by 1 base, with 14 bases between. Germline CDR1 reads MNHEY; CDR2 reads SVGEGT. The DNA for the CDR3 is TGTGCCAGCAGCCTCGAAGCGGGCCGCACAGATACGCAGTATTTT. As protein: CASSLEAGRTDTQYF.

This clonotype was counted many times. The rearrangement links TRBV6-1 to TRBJ2-2, with D maybe TRBD2 (6 bases). This CDR3 is built from 18 residues. Germline assignment: CDR1 MNHNS and CDR2 SASEGT. Deletions cut 5 bases from V and 1 base from J, with 20 bases between. The CDR3 DNA follows: TGTGCCAGCAGTCTAAGCGGGCCCAGTGCTCTGAACACCGGGGAGCTGTTTTTT. Amino acid sequence: CASSLSGPSALNTGELFF.

This clonotype was detected a few times. The chain joins TRBV27 to TRBJ2-3, with D possibly TRBD2 on 5 matching bases. The CDR3 has 15 amino acids. Trimming removed 7 bases from V and 0 bases from J, with 14 bases in between. CDR1 is MNHEY, CDR2 SMNVEV, per germline (reference sequence). The CDR3 protein is CASTLTRTSTDTQYF. CDR3 DNA: TGTGCCAGCACCCTTACCCGGACTAGCACAGATACGCAGTATTTT.

There are many counts of this clonotype. This chain connects TRBV20-1 to TRBJ2-3; D is unresolved. Trimming removed 6 bases from V and 0 bases from J, with 28 bases in between. The CDR3 is 19 residues long. Per germline, CDR1 DFQATT and CDR2 SNEGSKA (reference sequence). The CDR3 DNA sequence: TGCAGTGCCATCGTGGCCAGGACGGAATACTTCATTAGCACAGATACGCAGTATTTT. Its translation is CSAIVARTEYFISTDTQYF.

This clonotype has a count of ten or more. The DNA of the CDR3 is TGTGCCAGCAGCTCCTGGACAGAGAACACTGAAGCTTTCTTT. Translated, it gives CASSSWTENTEAFF. The V and J genes are TRBV7-9 and TRBJ1-1; D possibly corresponds to TRBD1 (6 bases). The CDR3 runs to 14 residues. CDR1 is SEHNR, CDR2 FQNEAQ, per germline (reference sequence). Trimming stripped 4 bases from V and 1 base from J, with 10 bases between. The variable domain in full, with the rest retrieved from reference TRBV7-9 and TRBJ1-1, is DTGVSQNPRHKITKRGQNVTFRCDPISEHNRLYWYRQTLGQGPEFLTYFQNEAQLEKSRLLSDRFSAERPKGSFSTLEIQRTEQGDSAMYLCASSSWTENTEAFFGQGTRLTVV.

This chain uses TRBV24-1 with TRBJ2-7, with D unresolved. Germline CDR1 KGHDR, CDR2 SFDVKD. The CDR3 is 13 residues long. V was clipped by 9 bases and J by 0 bases, with 11 bases between them. CDR3: CATPGGHSYEQYF. For the CDR3, the DNA is TGTGCCACCCCCGGTGGGCACTCCTACGAGCAGTACTTC.

Many counts were recorded for this clonotype. The chain uses TRBV20-1 and TRBJ2-1; 11 positions match TRBD2. The CDR3 spans 16 residues. The J segment lost 6 bases and the V segment lost 6 bases, leaving 13 bases of the junction unmatched. Germline-derived CDR1 and CDR2 are DFQATT and SNEGSKA (reference sequence). DNA of the CDR3: TGCAGTGCCTCGGACAGGGACACTAGCGGGAGCAATGAGCAGTTCTTC. Translated, it gives CSASDRDTSGSNEQFF.

There are many counts of this clonotype. The chain combines TRBV10-3 with TRBJ1-2, with D uncertain. V shed 0 bases and J shed 3 bases, with 11 bases lying between them. CDR1 is ENHRY, CDR2 SYGVKD, per germline. The CDR3 spans 15 residues. The CDR3 coding sequence is TGTGCCATCAGTGAGTCACGGGAGGCCTACTATGGCTACACCTTC. Translation: CAISESREAYYGYTF.

The rearrangement links TRBV15 to TRBJ2-5; 8 nucleotides match TRBD1. This CDR3 is 17 amino acids long. V shed 3 bases, J shed 5 bases, and the junction held 14 bases outside the gene matches. Germline CDR1 and CDR2: LNHNV and YYDKDF (reference sequence). The CDR3 sequence is CATSSLGQANRRETQYF. For the CDR3, the DNA is TGTGCCACCAGCAGTCTGGGACAGGCGAACCGGAGGGAGACCCAGTACTTC. The complete variable domain, with remaining parts taken from reference TRBV15 and TRBJ2-5, reads DAMVIQNPRYQVTQFGKPVTLSCSQTLNHNVMYWYQQKSSQAPKLLFHYYDKDFNNEADTPDNFQSRRPNTSFCFLDIRSPGLGDTAMYLCATSSLGQANRRETQYFGPGTRLLVL.

This clonotype was counted between two and nine times. The V and J genes are TRBV7-2 and TRBJ2-5, with D tentatively TRBD2 (5 bases). Trimming pared 4 bases from V and 7 bases from J, leaving 19 bases between. This CDR3 region has 15 residues. Per the germline V gene, CDR1 is SGHTA and CDR2 is FQGNSA. CDR3 nucleotide sequence: TGTGCCAGCAGCTGGAGGAGCAGGACCTCCGGGACCCAGTACTTC. Translating gives CASSWRSRTSGTQYF.

This clonotype was seen repeatedly, ten times or more. The genes are TRBV12-3 or TRBV12-4 and TRBJ2-1; a possible D gene is TRBD1 (6 bases). This CDR3 contains 16 residues. V gave up 3 bases and J gave up 10 bases, with 22 bases separating them. CDR3 bases: TGTGCCAGCAGTTTCGAACCAGGGGTTGACCCCGGGGAGCAGTTCTTC. Residues: CASSFEPGVDPGEQFF.

This clonotype was counted between two and nine times. The rearrangement links TRBV20-1 to TRBJ2-3, with 9 bases identical to TRBD1. The CDR3 runs to 17 residues. Germline V lookup: CDR1 DFQATT, CDR2 SNEGSKA (reference sequence). V lost 3 bases and J lost 1; bases outside the gene matches: 11. CDR3: CSASGTGTSGGTDTQYF. CDR3 sequence (DNA): TGCAGTGCTAGTGGGACAGGGACTTCGGGTGGCACAGATACGCAGTATTTT.

The V and J genes are TRBV5-4 and TRBJ2-3; the match to TRBD2 covers 9 bases. The CDR3 runs 17 residues. The V gene end was trimmed by 4 bases and the J gene end by 4 bases; junction bases not matched to a gene: 13. The germline V gene has CDR1 SGHNT and CDR2 YYREEE (reference sequence). CDR3 amino acids: CASSPGGLARASDTQYF. The CDR3 DNA is TGTGCCAGCAGCCCGGGGGGACTAGCCCGAGCGTCAGATACGCAGTATTTT.

This clonotype was recorded a few times. The chain joins TRBV5-8 to TRBJ2-7, with 8 bases matching TRBD1. This CDR3 has 15 residues. Germline CDR1 reads SGHTS; CDR2 reads YDEGEE. The V and J ends lost 4 bases and 6 bases, in that order; junction bases with no gene match: 12. The CDR3: CASSPTGDASGEQYF. CDR3 DNA sequence: TGTGCCAGCAGCCCGACAGGGGACGCCTCGGGCGAGCAGTACTTC.

This clonotype was recorded at least ten times. The CDR3 reads CASSSPSGRWGEQYF. CDR3 in DNA: TGTGCCAGCAGCTCCCCTAGCGGGAGGTGGGGTGAGCAGTACTTC. The genes are TRBV28 and TRBJ2-7; TRBD2 agrees at 11 bases. The trim removed 6 bases at V and 7 bases at J, leaving 11 bases unmatched. The CDR3 has 15 residues. Germline V gives CDR1 MDHEN, CDR2 SYDVKM.

Points on this clonotype: This clone may be a read error of a much larger clone one base away. The V gene is TRBV6-1, the J gene TRBJ1-3; D remains unclear. CDR1 and CDR2 from the germline V gene are MNHNS and SASEGT. With 0 bases removed from V and 4 bases from J, the gap between germline ends came to 7 bases. CDR3 length: 14 amino acids. The CDR3 spells CASSEAIGGNTIYF. CDR3 sequence (DNA): TGTGCCAGCAGTGAAGCGATAGGCGGAAACACCATATATTTT.

The table lists this clonotype with a few counts. This chain joins TRBV27 and TRBJ1-1, with D tentatively TRBD1 (6 bases). The CDR3 has 14 amino acids. V lost 6 bases, J lost 8 bases, and 19 bases lay in between. Per the germline V gene, CDR1 is MNHEY and CDR2 is SMNVEV (reference sequence). The CDR3, as DNA: TGTGCCAGCAGCCTCGGAGGGGGGGATCGGGAAGCTTTCTTT. It translates to CASSLGGGDREAFF.

CDR3 in DNA: TGCGCCAGCAGTGAGCCAGCGGGAGTCGGGACCGGGGAGCTGTTTTTT. Translation gives CASSEPAGVGTGELFF. The rearrangement links TRBV10-2 to TRBJ2-2; TRBD2 aligns across 8 bases. CDR3 length equals 16 residues. V trimming: 2 bases; J trimming: 5 bases; junction bases outside the gene matches: 7. Germline values: CDR1 WSHSY, CDR2 SAAADI.

This clonotype was seen at least ten times. The gene calls are TRBV2 and TRBJ1-1; weak D call: TRBD1 (6 bases). Between the trimmed V and J ends, which lost 6 bases and 4 bases, there was a span of 9 bases. CDR3 length: 12 amino acids. In germline, CDR1 is SNHLY, CDR2 FYNNEI. CDR3 region: CASRQGSTEAFF. CDR3 bases: TGTGCCAGCAGACAGGGATCCACTGAAGCTTTCTTT.

The V and J genes are TRBV4-1 and TRBJ2-7, with 9 bases aligning to TRBD2. The V gene end was trimmed by 0 bases and the J gene end by 2 bases; junction bases not matched to a gene: 20. Germline V gives CDR1 MGHRA, CDR2 YSYEKL. This CDR3 is built from 21 residues. CDR3 amino acids: CASSQETAAGLRGRGTYEQYF. As DNA, the CDR3 is TGCGCCAGCAGCCAAGAGACCGCGGCGGGATTACGCGGGAGGGGAACCTACGAGCAGTACTTC.